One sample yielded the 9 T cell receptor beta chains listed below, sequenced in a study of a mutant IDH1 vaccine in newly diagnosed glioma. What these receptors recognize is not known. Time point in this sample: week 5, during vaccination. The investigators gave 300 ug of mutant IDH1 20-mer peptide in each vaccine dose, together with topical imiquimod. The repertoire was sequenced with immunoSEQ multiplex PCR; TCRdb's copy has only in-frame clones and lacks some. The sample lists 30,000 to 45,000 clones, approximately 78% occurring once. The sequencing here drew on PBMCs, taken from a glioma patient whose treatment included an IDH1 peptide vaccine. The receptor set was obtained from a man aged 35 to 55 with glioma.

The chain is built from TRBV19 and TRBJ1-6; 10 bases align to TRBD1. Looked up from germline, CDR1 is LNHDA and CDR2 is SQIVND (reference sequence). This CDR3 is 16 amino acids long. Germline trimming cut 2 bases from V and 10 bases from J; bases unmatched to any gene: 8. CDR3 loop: CASSIYRGQGRSPLHF. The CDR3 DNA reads TGTGCCAGTAGTATATACCGGGGACAGGGGCGATCACCCCTCCACTTT.

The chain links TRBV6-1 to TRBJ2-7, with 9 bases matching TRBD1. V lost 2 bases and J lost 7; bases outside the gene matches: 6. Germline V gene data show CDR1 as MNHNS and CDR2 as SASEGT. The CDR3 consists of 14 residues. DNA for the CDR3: TGTGCCAGCAGTGAAACAGGGGGCAAAGGGGAGCAGTACTTC. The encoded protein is CASSETGGKGEQYF.

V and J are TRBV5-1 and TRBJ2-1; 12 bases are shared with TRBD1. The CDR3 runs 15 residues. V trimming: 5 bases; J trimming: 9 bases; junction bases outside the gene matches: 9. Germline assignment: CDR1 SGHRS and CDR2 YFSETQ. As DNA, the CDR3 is TGCGCCAGCAGTCTCCTGGGACAGGGGGCCGGTGAGCAGTTCTTC. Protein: CASSLLGQGAGEQFF.

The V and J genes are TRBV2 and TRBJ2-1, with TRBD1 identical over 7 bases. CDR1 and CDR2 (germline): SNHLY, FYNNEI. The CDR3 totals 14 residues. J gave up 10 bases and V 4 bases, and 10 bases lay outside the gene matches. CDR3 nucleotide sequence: TGTGCCAGCAGTGCTGAGACAGGGCCTCGCGAGCAGTTCTTC. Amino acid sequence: CASSAETGPREQFF.

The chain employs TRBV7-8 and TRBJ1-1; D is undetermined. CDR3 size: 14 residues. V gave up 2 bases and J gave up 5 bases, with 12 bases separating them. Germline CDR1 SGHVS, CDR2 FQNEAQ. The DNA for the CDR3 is TGTGCCAGCAGCTTAACCGAGCTGTCTACTGAAGCTTTCTTT. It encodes CASSLTELSTEAFF.

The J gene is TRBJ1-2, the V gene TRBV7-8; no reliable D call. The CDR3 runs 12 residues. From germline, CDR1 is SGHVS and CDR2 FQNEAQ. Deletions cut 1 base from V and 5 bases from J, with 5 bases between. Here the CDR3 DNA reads TGTGCCAGCAGCTTAGTATTTTATGGCTACACCTTC. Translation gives CASSLVFYGYTF.

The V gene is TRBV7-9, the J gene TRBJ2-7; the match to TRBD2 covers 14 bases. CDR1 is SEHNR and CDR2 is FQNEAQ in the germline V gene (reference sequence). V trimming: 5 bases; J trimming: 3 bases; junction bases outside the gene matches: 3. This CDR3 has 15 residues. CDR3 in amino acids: CASSGLAGGRYEQYF. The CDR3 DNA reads TGTGCCAGCAGCGGACTAGCGGGGGGACGCTACGAGCAGTACTTC.

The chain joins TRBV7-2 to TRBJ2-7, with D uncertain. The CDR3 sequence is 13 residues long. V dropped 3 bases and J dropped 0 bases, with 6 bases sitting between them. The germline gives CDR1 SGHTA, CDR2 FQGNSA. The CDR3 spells CASSFSNSYEQYF. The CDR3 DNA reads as TGTGCCAGCAGCTTTTCCAACTCCTACGAGCAGTACTTC.

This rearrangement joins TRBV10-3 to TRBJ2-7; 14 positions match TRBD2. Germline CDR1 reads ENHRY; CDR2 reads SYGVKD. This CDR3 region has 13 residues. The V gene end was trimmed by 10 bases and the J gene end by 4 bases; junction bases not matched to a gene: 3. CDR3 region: CATRLAGGYEQYF. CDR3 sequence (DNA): TGTGCCACCCGACTAGCGGGGGGGTACGAGCAGTACTTC.